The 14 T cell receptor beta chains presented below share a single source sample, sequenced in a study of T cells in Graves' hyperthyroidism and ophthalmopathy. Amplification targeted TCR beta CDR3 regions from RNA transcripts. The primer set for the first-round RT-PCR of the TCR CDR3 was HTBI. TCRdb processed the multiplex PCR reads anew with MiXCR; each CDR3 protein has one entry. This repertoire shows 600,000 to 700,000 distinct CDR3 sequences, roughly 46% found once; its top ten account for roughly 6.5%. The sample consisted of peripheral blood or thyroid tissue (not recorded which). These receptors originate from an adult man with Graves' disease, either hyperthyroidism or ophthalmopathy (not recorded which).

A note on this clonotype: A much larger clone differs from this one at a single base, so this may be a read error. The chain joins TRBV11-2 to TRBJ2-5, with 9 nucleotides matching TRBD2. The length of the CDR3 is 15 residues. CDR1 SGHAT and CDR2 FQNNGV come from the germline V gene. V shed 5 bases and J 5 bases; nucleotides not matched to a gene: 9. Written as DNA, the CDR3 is TGTGCCAGCAGCCCTACGGGACTAGCTTCGGAGACCCAGTACTTC. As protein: CASSPTGLASETQYF.

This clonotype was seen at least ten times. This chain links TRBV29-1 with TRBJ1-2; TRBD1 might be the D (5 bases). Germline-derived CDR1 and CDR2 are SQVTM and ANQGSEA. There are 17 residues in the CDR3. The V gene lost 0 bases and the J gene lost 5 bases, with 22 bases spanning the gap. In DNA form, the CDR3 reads TGCAGCGTTGAAGATGGGAGACTGACAGAGTCTGTTTATGGCTACACCTTC. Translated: CSVEDGRLTESVYGYTF.

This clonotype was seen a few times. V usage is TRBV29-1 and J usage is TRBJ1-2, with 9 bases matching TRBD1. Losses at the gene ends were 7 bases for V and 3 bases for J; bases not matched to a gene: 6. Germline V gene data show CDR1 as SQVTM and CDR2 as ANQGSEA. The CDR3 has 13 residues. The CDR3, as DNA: TGCAGCGGCTGGGACAGGGAAGACTATGGCTACACCTTC. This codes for CSGWDREDYGYTF.

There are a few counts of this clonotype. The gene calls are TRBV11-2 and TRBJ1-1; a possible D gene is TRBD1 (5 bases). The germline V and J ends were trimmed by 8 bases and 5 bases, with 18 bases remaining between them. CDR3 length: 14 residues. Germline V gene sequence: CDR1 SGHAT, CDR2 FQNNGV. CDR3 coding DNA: TGTGCCAGCTCACCACTACAGGAGGGGACTGAAGCTTTCTTT. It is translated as CASSPLQEGTEAFF.

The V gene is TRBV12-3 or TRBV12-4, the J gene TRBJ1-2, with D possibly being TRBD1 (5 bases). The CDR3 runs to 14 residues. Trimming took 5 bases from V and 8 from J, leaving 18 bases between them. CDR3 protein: CASSVGTASGGYTF. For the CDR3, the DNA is TGTGCCAGCAGTGTAGGGACTGCTTCAGGGGGCTACACCTTC.

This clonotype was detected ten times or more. This CDR3 is CASSLGTGGRKTQYF. The CDR3 DNA reads as TGTGCCAGCAGCTTAGGTACAGGGGGCCGCAAGACCCAGTACTTC. The gene calls are TRBV7-8 and TRBJ2-5, with 9 bases fitting TRBD1. Germline V lookup: CDR1 SGHVS, CDR2 FQNEAQ. V was clipped by 1 base and J by 6 bases; unmatched bases: 6. This CDR3 region has 15 residues.

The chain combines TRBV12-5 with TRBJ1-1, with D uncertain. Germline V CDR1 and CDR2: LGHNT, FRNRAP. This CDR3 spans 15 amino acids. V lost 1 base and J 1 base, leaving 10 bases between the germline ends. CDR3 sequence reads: CASGLDLAGNTEAFF. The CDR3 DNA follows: TGTGCTAGTGGTTTGGACCTCGCGGGGAACACTGAAGCTTTCTTT.

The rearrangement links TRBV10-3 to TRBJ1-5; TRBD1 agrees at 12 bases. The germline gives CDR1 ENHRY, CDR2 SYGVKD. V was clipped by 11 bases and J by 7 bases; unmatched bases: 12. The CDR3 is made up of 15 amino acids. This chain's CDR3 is CALLRDRGRGQPQHF. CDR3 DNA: TGTGCCCTCCTCCGGGACAGGGGGCGTGGGCAGCCCCAGCATTTT.

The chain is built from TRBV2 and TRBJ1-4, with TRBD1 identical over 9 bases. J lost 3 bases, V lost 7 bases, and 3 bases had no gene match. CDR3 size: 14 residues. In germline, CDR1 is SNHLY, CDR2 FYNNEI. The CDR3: CASKQGASNEKLFF. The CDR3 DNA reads TGTGCCAGCAAACAGGGGGCGTCTAATGAAAAACTGTTTTTT. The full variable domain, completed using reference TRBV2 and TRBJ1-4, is EPEVTQTPSHQVTQMGQEVILRCVPISNHLYFYWYRQILGQKVEFLVSFYNNEISEKSEIFDDQFSVERPDGSNFTLKIRSTKLEDSAMYFCASKQGASNEKLFFGSGTQLSVL.

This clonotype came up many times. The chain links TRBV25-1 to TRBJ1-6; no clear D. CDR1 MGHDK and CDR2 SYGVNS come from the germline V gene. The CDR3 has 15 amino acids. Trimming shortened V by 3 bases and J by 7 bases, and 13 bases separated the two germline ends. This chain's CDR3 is CASSDIGRSNSPLHF. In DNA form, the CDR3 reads TGTGCCAGCAGTGATATAGGGCGGTCCAATTCACCCCTCCACTTT. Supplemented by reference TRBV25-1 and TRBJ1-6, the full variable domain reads EADIYQTPRYLVIGTGKKITLECSQTMGHDKMYWYQQDPGMELHLIHYSYGVNSTEKGDLSSESTVSRIRTEHFPLTLESARPSHTSQYLCASSDIGRSNSPLHFGNGTRLTVT.

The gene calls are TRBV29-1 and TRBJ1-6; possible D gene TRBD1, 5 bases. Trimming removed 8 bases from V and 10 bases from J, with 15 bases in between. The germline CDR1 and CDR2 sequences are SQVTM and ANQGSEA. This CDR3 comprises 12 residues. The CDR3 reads CSLAGLTSPLHF. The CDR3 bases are TGCAGCTTAGCGGGACTCACCTCACCCCTCCACTTT.

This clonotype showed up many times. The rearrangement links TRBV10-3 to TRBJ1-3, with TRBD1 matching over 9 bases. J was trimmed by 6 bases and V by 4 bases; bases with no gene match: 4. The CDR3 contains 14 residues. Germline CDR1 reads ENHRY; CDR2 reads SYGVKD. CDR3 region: CAISGQGGENTIYF. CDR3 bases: TGTGCCATCAGTGGACAGGGGGGCGAAAACACCATATATTTT.

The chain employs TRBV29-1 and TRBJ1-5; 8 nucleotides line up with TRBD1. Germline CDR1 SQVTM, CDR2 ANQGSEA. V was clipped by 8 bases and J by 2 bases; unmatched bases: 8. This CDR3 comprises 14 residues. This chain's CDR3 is CSLRTGKGNQPQHF. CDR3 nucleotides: TGCAGCCTTCGGACAGGGAAGGGCAATCAGCCCCAGCATTTT.

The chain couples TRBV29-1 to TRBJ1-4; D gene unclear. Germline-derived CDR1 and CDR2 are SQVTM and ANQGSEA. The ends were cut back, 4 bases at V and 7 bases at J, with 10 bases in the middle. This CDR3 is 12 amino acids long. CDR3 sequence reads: CSVVGESEKLFF. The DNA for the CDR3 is TGCAGCGTTGTCGGGGAATCTGAAAAACTGTTTTTT. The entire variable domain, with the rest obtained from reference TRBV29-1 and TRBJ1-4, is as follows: SAVISQKPSRDICQRGTSLTIQCQVDSQVTMMFWYRQQPGQSLTLIATANQGSEATYESGFVIDKFPISRPNLTFSTLTVSNMSPEDSSIYLCSVVGESEKLFFGSGTQLSVL.